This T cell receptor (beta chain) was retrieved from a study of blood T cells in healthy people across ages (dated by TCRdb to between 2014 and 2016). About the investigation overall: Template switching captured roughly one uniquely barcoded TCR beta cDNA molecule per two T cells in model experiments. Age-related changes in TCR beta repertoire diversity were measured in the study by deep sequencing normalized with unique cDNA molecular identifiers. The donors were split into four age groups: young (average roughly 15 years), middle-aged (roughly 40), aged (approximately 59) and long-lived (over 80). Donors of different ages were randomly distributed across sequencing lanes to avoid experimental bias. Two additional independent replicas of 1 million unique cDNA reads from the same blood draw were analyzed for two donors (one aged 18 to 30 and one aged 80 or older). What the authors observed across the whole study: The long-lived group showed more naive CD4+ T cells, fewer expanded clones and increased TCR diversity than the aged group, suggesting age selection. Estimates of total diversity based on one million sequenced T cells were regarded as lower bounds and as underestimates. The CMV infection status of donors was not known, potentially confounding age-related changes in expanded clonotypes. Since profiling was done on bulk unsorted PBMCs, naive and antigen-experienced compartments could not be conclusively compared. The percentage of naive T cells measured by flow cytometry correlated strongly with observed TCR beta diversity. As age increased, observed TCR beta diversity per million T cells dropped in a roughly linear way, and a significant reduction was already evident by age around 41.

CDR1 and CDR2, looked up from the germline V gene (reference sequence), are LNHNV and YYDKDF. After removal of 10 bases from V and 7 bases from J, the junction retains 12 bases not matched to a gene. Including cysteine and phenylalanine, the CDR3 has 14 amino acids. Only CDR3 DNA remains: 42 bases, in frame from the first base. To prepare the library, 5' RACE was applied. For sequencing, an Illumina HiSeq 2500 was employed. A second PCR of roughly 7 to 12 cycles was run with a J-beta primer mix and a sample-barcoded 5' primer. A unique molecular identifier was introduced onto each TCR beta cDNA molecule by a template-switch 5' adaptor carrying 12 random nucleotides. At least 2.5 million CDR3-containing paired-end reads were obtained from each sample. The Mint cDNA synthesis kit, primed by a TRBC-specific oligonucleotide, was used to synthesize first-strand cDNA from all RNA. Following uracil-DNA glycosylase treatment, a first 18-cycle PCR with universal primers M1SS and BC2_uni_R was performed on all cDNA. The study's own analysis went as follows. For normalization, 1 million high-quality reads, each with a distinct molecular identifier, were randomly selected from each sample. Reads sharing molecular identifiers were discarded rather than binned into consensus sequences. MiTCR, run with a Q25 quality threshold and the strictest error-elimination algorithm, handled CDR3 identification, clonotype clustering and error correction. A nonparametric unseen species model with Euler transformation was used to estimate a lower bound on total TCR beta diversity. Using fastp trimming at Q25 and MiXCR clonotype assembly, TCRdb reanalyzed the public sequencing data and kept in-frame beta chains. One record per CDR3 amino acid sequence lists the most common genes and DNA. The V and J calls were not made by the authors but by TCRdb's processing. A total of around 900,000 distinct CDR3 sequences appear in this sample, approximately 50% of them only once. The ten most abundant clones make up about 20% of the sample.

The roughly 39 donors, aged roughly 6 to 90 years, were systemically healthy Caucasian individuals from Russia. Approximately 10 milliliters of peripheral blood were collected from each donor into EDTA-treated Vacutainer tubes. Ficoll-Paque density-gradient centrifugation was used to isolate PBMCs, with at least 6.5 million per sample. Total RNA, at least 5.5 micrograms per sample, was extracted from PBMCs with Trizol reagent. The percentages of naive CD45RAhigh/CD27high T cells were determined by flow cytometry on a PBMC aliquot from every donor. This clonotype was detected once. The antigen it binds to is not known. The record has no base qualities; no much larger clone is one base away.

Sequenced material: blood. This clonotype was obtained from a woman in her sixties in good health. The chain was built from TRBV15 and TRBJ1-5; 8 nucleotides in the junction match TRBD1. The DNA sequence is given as TGTGCCATTGCCCAGGACAGGGTGGCCCAGCCCCAGCATTTT. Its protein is CAIAQDRVAQPQHF.